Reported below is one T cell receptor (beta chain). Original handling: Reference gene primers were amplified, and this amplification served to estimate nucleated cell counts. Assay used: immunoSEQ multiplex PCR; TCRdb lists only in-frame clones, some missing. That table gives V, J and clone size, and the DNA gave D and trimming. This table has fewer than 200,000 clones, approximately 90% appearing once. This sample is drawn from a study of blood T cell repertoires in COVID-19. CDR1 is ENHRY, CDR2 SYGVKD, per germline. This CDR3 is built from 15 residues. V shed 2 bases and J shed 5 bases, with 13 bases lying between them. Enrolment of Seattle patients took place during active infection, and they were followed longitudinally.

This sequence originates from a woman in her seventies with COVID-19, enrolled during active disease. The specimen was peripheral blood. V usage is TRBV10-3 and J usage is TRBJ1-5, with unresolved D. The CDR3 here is CAISEPGREDQPQHF. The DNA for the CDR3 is TGTGCCATCAGTGAGCCCGGGAGGGAAGATCAGCCCCAGCATTTT.